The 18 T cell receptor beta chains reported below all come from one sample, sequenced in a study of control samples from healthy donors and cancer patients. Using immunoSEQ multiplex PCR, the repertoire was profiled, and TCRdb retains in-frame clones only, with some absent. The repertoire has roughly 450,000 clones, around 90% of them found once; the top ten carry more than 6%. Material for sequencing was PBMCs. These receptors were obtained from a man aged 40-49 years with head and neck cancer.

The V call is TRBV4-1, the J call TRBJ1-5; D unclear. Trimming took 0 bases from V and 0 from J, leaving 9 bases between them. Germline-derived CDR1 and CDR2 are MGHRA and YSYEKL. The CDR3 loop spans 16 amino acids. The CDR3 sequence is CASSQEGPYSNQPQHF. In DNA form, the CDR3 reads TGCGCCAGCAGCCAAGAAGGCCCCTATAGCAATCAGCCCCAGCATTTT.

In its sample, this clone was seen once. CDR3 nucleotides: TGTGCCAGCAGCTTAAGGTCCGCCCAATACTATAATTCACCCCTCCACTTT. Encoded protein: CASSLRSAQYYNSPLHF. J is TRBJ1-6 and V is TRBV11-2; no clear D gene. Germline CDR1 is SGHAT and CDR2 is FQNNGV. V lost 2 bases and J lost 3, with 14 bases in between. CDR3 size: 17 residues.

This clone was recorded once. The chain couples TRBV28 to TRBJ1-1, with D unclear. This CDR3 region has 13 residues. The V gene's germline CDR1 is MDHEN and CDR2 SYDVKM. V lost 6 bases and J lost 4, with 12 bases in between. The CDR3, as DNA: TGTGCCAGCAGCGCGGGAGGACGCACTGAAGCTTTCTTT. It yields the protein CASSAGGRTEAFF.

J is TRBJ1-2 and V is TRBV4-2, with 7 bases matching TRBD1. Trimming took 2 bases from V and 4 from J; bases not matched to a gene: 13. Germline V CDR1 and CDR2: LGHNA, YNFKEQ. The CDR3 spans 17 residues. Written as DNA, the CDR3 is TGTGCCAGCAGCCAATCGAACTTACAGGGGATCTCCTATGGCTACACCTTC. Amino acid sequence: CASSQSNLQGISYGYTF.

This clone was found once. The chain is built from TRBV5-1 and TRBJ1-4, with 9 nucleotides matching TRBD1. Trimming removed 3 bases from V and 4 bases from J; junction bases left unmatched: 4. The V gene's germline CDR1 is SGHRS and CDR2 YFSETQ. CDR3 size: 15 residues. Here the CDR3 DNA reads TGCGCCAGCAGCTCATGGACAGGGGATAATGAAAAACTGTTTTTT. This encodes CASSSWTGDNEKLFF.

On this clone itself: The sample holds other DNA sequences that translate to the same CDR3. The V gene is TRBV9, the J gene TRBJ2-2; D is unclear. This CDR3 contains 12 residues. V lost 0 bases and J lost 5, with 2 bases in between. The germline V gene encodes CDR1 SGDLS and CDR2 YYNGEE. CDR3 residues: CASSVGTGELFF. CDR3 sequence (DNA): TGTGCCAGCAGCGTAGGGACCGGGGAGCTGTTTTTT.

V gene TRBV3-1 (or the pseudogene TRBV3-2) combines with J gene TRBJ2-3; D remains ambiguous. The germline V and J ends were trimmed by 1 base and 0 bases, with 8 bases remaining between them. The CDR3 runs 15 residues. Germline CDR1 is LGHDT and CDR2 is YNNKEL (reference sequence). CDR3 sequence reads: CASSQVPHSTDTQYF. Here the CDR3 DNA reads TGTGCCAGCAGCCAAGTCCCCCATAGCACAGATACGCAGTATTTT.

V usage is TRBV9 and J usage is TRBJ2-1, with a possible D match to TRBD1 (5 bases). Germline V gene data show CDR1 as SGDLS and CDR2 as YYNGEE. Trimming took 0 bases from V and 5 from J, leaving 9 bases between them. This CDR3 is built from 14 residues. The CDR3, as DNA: TGTGCCAGCAGCGTAGCTGACAGTCACAATGAGCAGTTCTTC. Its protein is CASSVADSHNEQFF.

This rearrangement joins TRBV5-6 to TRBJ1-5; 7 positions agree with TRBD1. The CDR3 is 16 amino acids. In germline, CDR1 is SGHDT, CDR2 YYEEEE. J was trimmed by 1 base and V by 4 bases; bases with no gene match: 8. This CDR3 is CASSLGGRGSNQPQHF. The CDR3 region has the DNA TGTGCCAGCAGCCTCGGGGGCAGGGGGAGCAATCAGCCCCAGCATTTT.

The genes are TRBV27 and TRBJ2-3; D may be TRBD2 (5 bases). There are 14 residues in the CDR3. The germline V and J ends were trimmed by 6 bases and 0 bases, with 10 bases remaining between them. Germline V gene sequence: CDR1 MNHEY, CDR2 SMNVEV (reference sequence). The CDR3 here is CASSPGISTDTQYF. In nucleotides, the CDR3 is TGTGCCAGCAGCCCGGGGATTAGCACAGATACGCAGTATTTT.

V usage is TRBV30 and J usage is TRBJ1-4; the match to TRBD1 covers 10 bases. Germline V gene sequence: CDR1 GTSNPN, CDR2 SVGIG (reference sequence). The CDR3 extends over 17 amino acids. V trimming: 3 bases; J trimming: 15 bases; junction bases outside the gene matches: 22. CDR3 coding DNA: TGTGCCTGGAGCCTGAACCTCCCGGGACAGGGGACCCCCCTGGTGTTTTTT. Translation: CAWSLNLPGQGTPLVFF.

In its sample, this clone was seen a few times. CDR3 residues: CASSERQGQYEQYF. In DNA, the CDR3 is TGTGCCAGCAGTGAAAGACAGGGCCAATACGAGCAGTACTTC. The chain recombines TRBV6-1 with TRBJ2-7; 7 nucleotides line up with TRBD1. The CDR3 totals 14 residues. The trim removed 2 bases at V and 4 bases at J, leaving 5 bases unmatched. Germline CDR1 and CDR2: MNHNS and SASEGT.

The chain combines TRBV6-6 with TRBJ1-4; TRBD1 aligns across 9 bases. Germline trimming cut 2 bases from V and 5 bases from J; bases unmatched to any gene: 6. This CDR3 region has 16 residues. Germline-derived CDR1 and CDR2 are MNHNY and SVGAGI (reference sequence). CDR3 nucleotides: TGTGCCAGCAGTTACACCTTCGACAGGGGGAATGAAAAACTGTTTTTT. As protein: CASSYTFDRGNEKLFF.

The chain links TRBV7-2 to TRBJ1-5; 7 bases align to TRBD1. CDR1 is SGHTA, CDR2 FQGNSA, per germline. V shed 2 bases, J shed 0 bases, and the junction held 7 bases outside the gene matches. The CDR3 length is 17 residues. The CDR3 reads CASSLYPRGLSNQPQHF. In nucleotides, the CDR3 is TGTGCCAGCAGCTTATATCCAAGGGGGCTTAGCAATCAGCCCCAGCATTTT.

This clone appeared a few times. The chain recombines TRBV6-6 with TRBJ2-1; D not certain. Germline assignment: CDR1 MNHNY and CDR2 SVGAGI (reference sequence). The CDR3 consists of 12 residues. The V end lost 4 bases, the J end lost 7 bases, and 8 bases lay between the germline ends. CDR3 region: CASSSYGNEQFF. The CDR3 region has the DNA TGTGCCAGCAGTTCATACGGGAATGAGCAGTTCTTC.

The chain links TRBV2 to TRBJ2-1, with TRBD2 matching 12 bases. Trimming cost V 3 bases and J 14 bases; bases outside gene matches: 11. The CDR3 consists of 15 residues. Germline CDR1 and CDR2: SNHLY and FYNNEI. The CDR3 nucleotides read TGTGCCAGCAGTGAGGGGCTAGCGGGAGGGCTAATCGAGTTCTTC. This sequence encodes CASSEGLAGGLIEFF.

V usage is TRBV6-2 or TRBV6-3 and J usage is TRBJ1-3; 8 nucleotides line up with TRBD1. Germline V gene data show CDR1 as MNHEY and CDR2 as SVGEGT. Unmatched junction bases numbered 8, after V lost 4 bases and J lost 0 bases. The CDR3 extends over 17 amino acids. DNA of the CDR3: TGTGCCAGCAGTTTTGGCCCTGACAGGGGCTCTGGAAACACCATATATTTT. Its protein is CASSFGPDRGSGNTIYF.

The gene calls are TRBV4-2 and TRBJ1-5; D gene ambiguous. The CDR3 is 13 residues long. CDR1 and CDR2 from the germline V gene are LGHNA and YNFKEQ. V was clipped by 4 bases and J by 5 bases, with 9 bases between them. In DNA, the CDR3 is TGTGCCAGCAGCCCAACGGTTGATCAGCCCCAGCATTTT. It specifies CASSPTVDQPQHF.